Below are 8 T cell receptor beta chains sequenced from a single sample in a study of T cells in Graves' hyperthyroidism and ophthalmopathy. Amplification of TCR beta CDR3 regions was performed using RNA transcripts as template. The HTBI set primed first-round TCR CDR3 RT-PCR. Each CDR3 protein is one row after TCRdb ran MiXCR on the multiplex PCR reads. The sample carries some 600,000 distinct CDR3 sequences, about 15% recorded once. Sequencing used blood. These receptors were obtained from a woman aged 25 to 39 with Graves' hyperthyroidism that later progressed to Graves' ophthalmopathy.

At least ten counts were recorded for this clonotype. The gene calls are TRBV6-4 and TRBJ1-1; 8 bases map to TRBD1. CDR1 is MRHNA, CDR2 SNTAGT, per germline. The junction had 6 bases not matched to a gene; V was cut back by 6 bases and J by 3 bases. This CDR3 region has 14 residues. The CDR3 here is CASRPDREDTEAFF. The CDR3 DNA sequence: TGTGCCAGCAGGCCGGACAGGGAGGACACTGAAGCTTTCTTT.

CDR3 sequence: CATSDRGRPVKTF. The CDR3 bases are TGTGCCACCAGTGATCGAGGACGACCCGTTAAAACCTTC. This chain connects TRBV24-1 to TRBJ1-2; D uncertain. The V and J ends lost 3 bases and 14 bases respectively, with 18 bases between them. The CDR3 sequence is 13 residues long. Germline V gene sequence: CDR1 KGHDR, CDR2 SFDVKD.

Concerning this clonotype itself: Mismatch with germline at one junction end may stem from a read error. The chain recombines TRBV4-3 with TRBJ1-1; D is ambiguous. The germline gives CDR1 LGHNA, CDR2 YSLEER. CDR3 size: 13 residues. CDR3 region: CASSQDIGVPGIF. The CDR3 DNA reads TGCGCCAGCAGCCAAGATATCGGAGTTCCCGGGATCTTT.

This clonotype was detected many times. This chain links TRBV12-3 or TRBV12-4 with TRBJ1-5; possibly TRBD1 for D (5 bases). CDR3 size: 15 residues. Deletions cut 3 bases from V and 0 bases from J, with 9 bases between. This CDR3 reads CASSFRGYSNQPQHF. The CDR3 DNA reads TGTGCCAGCAGTTTCCGGGGCTATAGCAATCAGCCCCAGCATTTT.

At least ten counts were recorded for this clonotype. The J gene is TRBJ2-2, the V gene TRBV2; D is unresolved. The V gene lost 7 bases and the J gene lost 6 bases, with 6 bases spanning the gap. The CDR3 extends over 11 amino acids. CDR1 is SNHLY and CDR2 is FYNNEI in the germline V gene. This CDR3 is CASIASGELFF. The CDR3 nucleotides are TGTGCCAGCATCGCGTCCGGGGAGCTGTTTTTT.

V usage is TRBV6-5 and J usage is TRBJ2-2; D tentatively reads TRBD1 or TRBD2 (5 bases each). The length of the CDR3 is 17 residues. Germline loops: CDR1 MNHEY, CDR2 SVGAGI. V was clipped by 2 bases and J by 3 bases, with 16 bases between them. The CDR3 coding sequence is TGTGCCAGCAGTTACGGGTTGGGGGTGGCCGACACCGGGGAGCTGTTTTTT. Its protein is CASSYGLGVADTGELFF.

V usage is TRBV4-2 and J usage is TRBJ2-3; TRBD2 matches 9 bases. CDR1 is LGHNA and CDR2 is YNFKEQ in the germline V gene. V gave up 2 bases and J gave up 6 bases; unmatched junction bases: 12. The CDR3 runs to 17 residues. CDR3: CASSQTTGLAGRDTQYF. The CDR3 nucleotides read TGTGCCAGCAGCCAAACGACGGGGCTAGCGGGAAGGGATACGCAGTATTTT.

This clonotype was recorded many times. The V gene is TRBV11-2, the J gene TRBJ2-1; 8 bases line up with TRBD2. After removal of 5 bases from V and 1 base from J, the junction contained 10 bases not matched to a gene. The CDR3 consists of 17 residues. Germline CDR1 is SGHAT and CDR2 is FQNNGV. CDR3 amino acids: CASSPQAGGPSYNEQFF. The CDR3 nucleotides read TGTGCCAGCAGCCCTCAGGCGGGGGGCCCATCCTACAATGAGCAGTTCTTC.